These T cell receptor beta chains were read from a single sample in a study of blood T cell repertoires in COVID-19. Profiled with immunoSEQ multiplex PCR; TCRdb holds only in-frame clones, not every one. The sample carries fewer than 500,000 clones, roughly 87% recorded once. The specimen sequenced was PBMCs or T cells enriched from blood (not recorded which). The origin of the receptors is a woman aged 18-35 years with acute COVID-19. Both conserved end residues are part of each CDR3. The D gene is left open where the match is weak. Part of the rows lack a size; the others show once, few, many or a class for expanded clones.

TRBV29-1	NA	TRBJ2-2	NA	CSVERQTPGELFF	TGCAGCGTTGAGAGGCAGACGCCCGGGGAGCTGTTTTTT
TRBV24-1	NA	TRBJ1-1	NA	CATSDSGTGGAFF	TGTGCCACCAGTGATTCGGGAACCGGGGGAGCTTTCTTT
TRBV6-5	NA	TRBJ2-1	TRBD1	CASSARTGDYNEQFF	TGTGCCAGCAGCGCTAGGACAGGTGATTACAATGAGCAGTTCTTC
TRBV5-1	NA	TRBJ2-5	NA	CASSFQGPQETQYF	TGCGCCAGCAGCTTTCAGGGGCCCCAAGAGACCCAGTACTTC
TRBV28	NA	TRBJ1-6	NA	CASSLGQGNSPLHF	TGTGCCAGCAGTTTGGGGCAGGGGAATTCACCCCTCCACTTT
TRBV18	NA	TRBJ1-4	NA	CASSPGESEKLFF	TGTGCCAGCTCACCAGGGGAGAGCGAAAAACTGTTTTTT
TRBV12-3/TRBV12-4	NA	TRBJ2-5	NA	CASSLAGGETQYF	TGTGCCAGCAGTTTGGCAGGCGGGGAGACCCAGTACTTC
TRBV28	NA	TRBJ1-1	NA	CASSLGRQVPEAFF	TGTGCCAGCAGTTTGGGGAGACAGGTCCCTGAAGCTTTCTTT
TRBV30	NA	TRBJ1-6	NA	CAWKSDSDNSPLHF	TGTGCCTGGAAGTCGGACAGCGATAATTCACCCCTCCACTTT
TRBV7-9	NA	TRBJ2-7	TRBD2	CASSRTSGPYEQYF	TGTGCCAGCAGCCGGACTAGCGGTCCGTACGAGCAGTACTTC
TRBV5-8	NA	TRBJ2-1	NA	CASSPGSSYNEQFF	TGTGCCAGCAGCCCCGGGAGCTCCTACAATGAGCAGTTCTTC
TRBV3-1/TRBV3-2	NA	TRBJ2-1	TRBD2	CASSLGLAGDNEQFF	TGTGCCAGCAGCCTGGGACTAGCGGGAGACAATGAGCAGTTCTTC
TRBV5-4	once	TRBJ2-3	TRBD2	CASSLAREGEDTQYF	TGTGCCAGCAGCTTGGCGCGGGAGGGTGAGGATACGCAGTATTTT
TRBV10-2	NA	TRBJ2-4	NA	CASSSSVAKNIQYF	TGCGCCAGCAGTTCTAGCGTAGCCAAAAACATTCAGTACTTC
TRBV29-1	few	TRBJ2-7	NA	CSVSTGSYEQYF	TGCAGCGTCTCGACGGGTTCCTACGAGCAGTACTTC
TRBV2	NA	TRBJ1-6	TRBD1	CASHQGDSPLHF	TGTGCCAGCCACCAGGGGGATTCACCCCTCCACTTT